This TCR beta chain was obtained from a study of radiation and T cells in renal cell carcinoma. Concerning this clone: Its antigen is not identified.

The data were produced by immunoSEQ multiplex PCR, yet TCRdb's version contains in-frame clones alone and is incomplete. The table has around 16,000 clones, more than 55% seen once. Treatment in this sample: treatment-naive control, cytoreductive nephrectomy. V was trimmed by 2 bases and J by 3 bases, leaving 10 bases between them. The CDR3 totals 14 residues. CDR1 and CDR2 from the germline V gene are MNHNS and SASEGT. Study results and caveats: Only small tumor regions of 0.95 to 1 g were sampled. Irradiated tumors held more dominant CDR3 motifs than control tumors. Compared with controls, irradiated tumors showed greater TCR clonality.

The TCR comes from a man in his fifties with renal cell carcinoma. This sequence joins TRBV6-1 and TRBJ1-2; D unresolved. The source material was tumor tissue, sampled from a patient whose treatment was nephrectomy without radiotherapy. The CDR3 coding sequence is TGTGCCAGCAGTGAAAATCTCAGATACTATGGCTACACCTTC. This encodes CASSENLRYYGYTF.